This TCR beta chain was captured in a study of cytotoxic CD8 clonotypes in ibrutinib-treated CLL. About the study: Mean values per sample were a few hundred thousand productive templates and 93,000 or so productive rearrangements.

The CDR3 loop spans 15 amino acids. Germline V gene lookup returns CDR1 SGHRS and CDR2 YFSETQ. The V gene end was trimmed by 6 bases and the J gene end by 6 bases; junction bases not matched to a gene: 12. Here immunoSEQ multiplex PCR was the method, and the copy in TCRdb shows in-frame clones only, minus some. Of about 140,000 clones in the sample, 70% to 85% were seen once. The sequence came from a human donor with chronic lymphocytic leukemia. Specimen: PBMCs, collected after 12 months of ibrutinib treatment. The V call is TRBV5-1, the J call TRBJ1-1; 9 nucleotides line up with TRBD1. CDR3 residues: CASMMGGTGTAEAFF. CDR3 bases: TGCGCCAGCATGATGGGAGGGACAGGGACGGCTGAAGCTTTCTTT. The entire variable domain, with the rest obtained from reference TRBV5-1 and TRBJ1-1, is as follows: KAGVTQTPRYLIKTRGQQVTLSCSPISGHRSVSWYQQTPGQGLQFLFEYFSETQRNKGNFPGRFSGRQFSNSRSEMNVSTLELGDSALYLCASMMGGTGTAEAFFGQGTRLTVV.